The present T cell receptor (beta chain) was sequenced within a study of control samples from healthy donors and cancer patients. Data came from immunoSEQ multiplex PCR; TCRdb stores just in-frame clones and leaves some out. This table holds about 94,000 clones, about nine tenths found once. The specimen sequenced was blood. This TCR came from a woman in her late teens or twenties in good health.

DNA of the CDR3: TGTGCCAGCAGCCAAGGGGGGCGGCGGGGAAGCACTGAAGCTTTCTTT. Encoded protein: CASSQGGRRGSTEAFF. The rearrangement uses TRBV11-1 and TRBJ1-1; a weak D match, TRBD1 (6 bases). Germline CDR1 reads SGHAT; CDR2 reads FQDESV (reference sequence). The CDR3 is 16 residues long. The V end lost 5 bases, the J end lost 4 bases, and 20 bases lay between the germline ends.